Reported below is one TCR beta chain. Its recognized antigen is unknown. No clone much larger than this one lies a single base away; base qualities are absent. The immunoSEQ Assay, a bias-controlled multiplex PCR, was used to amplify TCRbeta CDR3 regions from genomic DNA. The study's processing was this. Nucleated cell counts per sample were estimated from amplification of reference gene primers within the assay. Sequence reads were collapsed and filtered to measure the absolute abundance of every unique TCRbeta CDR3 rearrangement. For each sample, productive Simpson clonality was calculated as the square root of Simpson's diversity index across productive rearrangements. Imported from immuneACCESS, the table was reduced by TCRdb to in-frame sequences with V and J called. These copies leave out some clones; in studies compared against another copy, an unresolved V gene accounts for under half, and the cause of the remainder is not known. V, J and clone size reflect that table, while D and trimming were determined from the DNA. The sample table holds some 320,000 clones, of which about 89% were seen once. The ten largest clones represent around 7.8% of the sample.

A second Seattle source provided samples from volunteer blood donors who had recovered from COVID-19. Whole blood was collected in K2EDTA tubes by collaborating institutions according to the institutions' own protocols. Collaborator samples were shipped for TCRbeta analysis as frozen whole blood, isolated PBMCs, or DNA extracted from either sample type. Including cysteine and phenylalanine, the CDR3 has 14 amino acids. The DNA shown is the 42-base CDR3, in frame from base 1. V is reduced by 4 bases and J by 5 bases, leaving a spacing of 17 bases between them. Looking up the germline V gene yields CDR1 SQVTM and CDR2 ANQGSEA. This specimen belongs to a study of blood T cell repertoires in COVID-19 (dated by TCRdb to 2019 to 2021). Study-wide context: Samples from collaborators originated in the United States, Italy and Spain and spanned both the acute and convalescent phases of COVID-19. The material from the prospective study consisted of cDNA or gDNA derived from T cells, B-cell-depleted T cells, or PBMCs. Deeply sampled blood TCRbeta repertoires from subjects exposed to, actively infected with, or recovered from COVID-19 were included in the dataset. The repertoires were released in a freely available public database intended as a resource for research on the immune response to SARS-CoV-2. The samples were drawn from the first 160 participants of the ongoing ImmuneRACE study and from about 1,200 subjects provided by 6 global collaborators. A de-identified subject ID, COVID-19 status, age in years and sex were almost always included in the sample metadata. Where HLA class I and class II types were available, the types were taken from metadata supplied by the sample provider, not from assay-based typing.

Study-level results and caveats: The quantity of clinical and demographic metadata differed by source and by participant and was supplied without curation.

The chain is assembled from TRBV29-1 and TRBJ2-5; the D region possibly corresponds to TRBD2 (6 bases align). The sequence was collected from a woman in her 50s who had recovered from COVID-19. The source material was peripheral blood. CDR3 reads: CSVAKTRIGETQYF. The DNA sequence is given as TGCAGCGTTGCCAAGACTAGGATTGGGGAGACCCAGTACTTC.